These 14 T cell receptor beta chains were sequenced from one sample in a study of blood T cell repertoires in COVID-19 (dated by TCRdb to about 2020). The library was obtained by the immunoSEQ multiplex PCR assay. In its TCRdb copy, this immuneACCESS table keeps in-frame sequences only and misses some clones. Where compared with another copy, unresolved V genes explain less than half of these, and the others have no known cause. The sample profile shows 230,000 or so clones; 80% of them were found once. Roughly 5% of the sample belongs to the ten largest clones. Source material: peripheral blood. The source is a human donor in a cohort sampled during active COVID-19.

J is TRBJ1-2 and V is TRBV24-1; maybe TRBD1 (5 bases). CDR1 is KGHDR, CDR2 SFDVKD, per germline. The ends were cut back, 4 bases at V and 8 bases at J, with 13 bases in the middle. This CDR3 comprises 13 residues. The CDR3 spells CATSDRESGGYTF. The CDR3 coding sequence is TGTGCCACCAGTGACAGGGAATCAGGGGGCTACACCTTC.

The chain couples TRBV7-2 to TRBJ2-3, with D uncertain. Germline values: CDR1 SGHTA, CDR2 FQGNSA. The CDR3 loop spans 12 amino acids. V was trimmed by 4 bases and J by 8 bases, leaving 10 bases between them. This CDR3 is CASSSDFSTQYF. The CDR3 nucleotides are TGTGCCAGCAGCTCTGACTTCAGTACGCAGTATTTT.

V usage is TRBV19 and J usage is TRBJ2-7; no firm D call. The germline V and J ends were trimmed by 5 bases and 6 bases, with 11 bases remaining between them. This CDR3 comprises 12 residues. Germline values: CDR1 LNHDA, CDR2 SQIVND (reference sequence). The CDR3 protein is CASSGRSLEQYF. The CDR3 region has the DNA TGTGCCAGTAGTGGCCGGAGCCTCGAGCAGTACTTC.

V is TRBV4-3 and J is TRBJ2-7; 7 bases align to TRBD1. Trimming removed 1 base from V and 6 bases from J; junction bases left unmatched: 9. Germline loops: CDR1 LGHNA, CDR2 YSLEER. This CDR3 has 15 residues. In nucleotides, the CDR3 is TGCGCCAGCAGCCAAGGTCGACAGGGTGTTTCCGAGCAGTACTTC. It is translated as CASSQGRQGVSEQYF.

By share, this clone counts as medium-sized. The chain joins TRBV19 to TRBJ1-2; tentative D call: TRBD1 (6 bases). Trimming removed 4 bases from V and 5 bases from J, with 14 bases in between. CDR3 length: 14 amino acids. Germline CDR1 and CDR2: LNHDA and SQIVND (reference sequence). The DNA of the CDR3 is TGTGCCAGTAGTAGACACAGGGATGGGTATGGCTACACCTTC. It codes for CASSRHRDGYGYTF.

This clone was seen more than once but under ten times. V and J are TRBV24-1 and TRBJ2-2; no clear D gene. The CDR3 spans 13 residues. The germline CDR1 and CDR2 sequences are KGHDR and SFDVKD. V lost 6 bases to trimming and J lost 6 bases, with 10 bases between them. CDR3 sequence (DNA): TGTGCCACCAGTACGTCGTCAGCCGGGGAGCTGTTTTTT. This gives the protein CATSTSSAGELFF.

The chain recombines TRBV30 with TRBJ2-1, with D unresolved. The CDR3 is 11 residues long. V lost 1 base and J 9 bases, leaving 7 bases between the germline ends. Germline V gene lookup returns CDR1 GTSNPN and CDR2 SVGIG (reference sequence). CDR3 bases: TGTGCCTGGAGTGGGGCGCGTGAGCAGTTCTTC. Translating it yields CAWSGAREQFF.

This clone was seen a handful of times. The chain is built from TRBV28 and TRBJ2-1, with D possibly matching TRBD1 (5 bases). Germline V gene sequence: CDR1 MDHEN, CDR2 SYDVKM. Trimming stripped 5 bases from V and 0 bases from J, with 26 bases between. CDR3 length equals 20 residues. The CDR3 sequence: CASSPGPQAGRLLSYNEQFF. The CDR3, as DNA: TGTGCCAGCAGTCCAGGTCCCCAGGCAGGGCGGCTACTCTCCTACAATGAGCAGTTCTTC.

V usage is TRBV9 and J usage is TRBJ2-4, with 7 bases that match TRBD1. From germline, CDR1 is SGDLS and CDR2 YYNGEE. The J segment lost 6 bases and the V segment lost 2 bases, leaving 5 bases of the junction unmatched. This CDR3 is 14 amino acids long. Here the CDR3 DNA reads TGTGCCAGCAGCGTTGGGGCAGGGGGAAACATTCAGTACTTC. Its translation is CASSVGAGGNIQYF.

This chain connects TRBV5-1 to TRBJ2-2; 9 bases map to TRBD1. The CDR3 spans 15 residues. The germline V gene encodes CDR1 SGHRS and CDR2 YFSETQ. With V trimmed by 3 bases and J by 0 bases, 0 bases remained unmatched. CDR3 in amino acids: CASSWDRANTGELFF. In DNA form, the CDR3 reads TGCGCCAGCAGCTGGGACAGGGCGAACACCGGGGAGCTGTTTTTT.

The chain uses TRBV5-1 and TRBJ2-3; D might be TRBD2 (5 bases). Germline CDR1 SGHRS, CDR2 YFSETQ. The V end lost 1 base, the J end lost 0 bases, and 9 bases lay between the germline ends. The CDR3 extends over 15 amino acids. CDR3 protein: CASSLRRTSTDTQYF. The CDR3 DNA sequence: TGCGCCAGCAGCTTGCGGCGGACTAGCACAGATACGCAGTATTTT.

This clone occurred a few times. The CDR3 bases are TGTGCCAGCAGTTACCCCCCTACCTACGAGCAGTACTTC. Amino acid sequence: CASSYPPTYEQYF. This chain connects TRBV6-2 or TRBV6-3 to TRBJ2-7; D call uncertain. Germline values: CDR1 MNHEY, CDR2 SVGEGT. This CDR3 has 13 amino acids. Trimming removed 2 bases from V and 2 bases from J, with 7 bases in between.

This sequence joins TRBV12-3 or TRBV12-4 and TRBJ1-3; tentatively, D is TRBD1 (5 bases). Trimming left V 6 bases short and J 6 bases short, with 12 bases between. The CDR3 is made up of 13 amino acids. The DNA for the CDR3 is TGTGCCAGCAGGCCTGGGGGGGAAAACACCATATATTTT. Encoded protein: CASRPGGENTIYF.

This chain links TRBV9 with TRBJ2-5; possible D gene TRBD1, 6 bases. The germline V and J ends were trimmed by 4 bases and 5 bases, with 15 bases remaining between them. Germline CDR1 and CDR2: SGDLS and YYNGEE. There are 14 residues in the CDR3. The CDR3 DNA is TGTGCCAGCAGCACAGGACAGAGTCGCGAGACCCAGTACTTC. It yields the protein CASSTGQSRETQYF.